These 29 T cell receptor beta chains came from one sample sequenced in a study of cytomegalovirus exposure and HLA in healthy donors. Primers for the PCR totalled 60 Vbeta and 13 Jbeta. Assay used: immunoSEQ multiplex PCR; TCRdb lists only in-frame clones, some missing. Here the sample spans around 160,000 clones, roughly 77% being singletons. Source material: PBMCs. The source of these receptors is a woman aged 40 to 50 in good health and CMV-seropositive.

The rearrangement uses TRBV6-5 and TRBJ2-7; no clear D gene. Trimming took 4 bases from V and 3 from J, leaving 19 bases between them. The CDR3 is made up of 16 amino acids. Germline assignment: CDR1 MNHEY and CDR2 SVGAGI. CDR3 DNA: TGTGCCAGCAGTTCCCGGGTCCCTCCGGATTACTACGAGCAGTACTTC. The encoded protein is CASSSRVPPDYYEQYF.

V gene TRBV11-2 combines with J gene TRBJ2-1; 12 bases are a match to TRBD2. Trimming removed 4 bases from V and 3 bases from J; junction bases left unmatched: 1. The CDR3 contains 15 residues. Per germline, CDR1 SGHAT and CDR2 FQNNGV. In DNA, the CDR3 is TGTGCCAGCAGCTGGGGACTAGCGGGCTACAATGAGCAGTTCTTC. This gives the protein CASSWGLAGYNEQFF.

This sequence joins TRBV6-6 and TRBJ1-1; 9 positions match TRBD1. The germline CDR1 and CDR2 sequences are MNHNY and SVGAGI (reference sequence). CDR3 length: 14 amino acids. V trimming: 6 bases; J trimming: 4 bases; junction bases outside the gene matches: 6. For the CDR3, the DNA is TGTGCCAGCAGGGGGGACAGGGAGACCACTGAAGCTTTCTTT. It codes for CASRGDRETTEAFF.

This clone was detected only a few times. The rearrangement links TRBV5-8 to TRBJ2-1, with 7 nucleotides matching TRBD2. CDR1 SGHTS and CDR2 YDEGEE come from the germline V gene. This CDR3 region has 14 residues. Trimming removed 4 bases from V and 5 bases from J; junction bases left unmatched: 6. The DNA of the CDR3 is TGTGCCAGCAGCCCTCTAGCGGAGCACAATGAGCAGTTCTTC. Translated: CASSPLAEHNEQFF.

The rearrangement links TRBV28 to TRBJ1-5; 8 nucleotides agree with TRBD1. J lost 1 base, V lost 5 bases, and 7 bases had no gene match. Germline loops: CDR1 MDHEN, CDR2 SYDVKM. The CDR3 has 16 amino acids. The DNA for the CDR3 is TGTGCCAGCAGTCCGACAGGGGCGGGAAGCAATCAGCCCCAGCATTTT. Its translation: CASSPTGAGSNQPQHF.

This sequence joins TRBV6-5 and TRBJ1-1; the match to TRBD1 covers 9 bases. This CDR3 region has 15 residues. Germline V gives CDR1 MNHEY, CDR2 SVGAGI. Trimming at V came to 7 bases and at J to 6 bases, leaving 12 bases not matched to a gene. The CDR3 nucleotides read TGTGCCAGCATTCTAACACAGGGGGCGCGCGCTGAAGCTTTCTTT. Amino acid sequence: CASILTQGARAEAFF.

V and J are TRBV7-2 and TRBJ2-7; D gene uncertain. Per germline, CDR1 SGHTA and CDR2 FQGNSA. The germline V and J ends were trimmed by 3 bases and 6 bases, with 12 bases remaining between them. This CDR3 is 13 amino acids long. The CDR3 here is CASSFPPSSEQYF. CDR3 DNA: TGTGCCAGCAGCTTCCCCCCGTCCAGCGAGCAGTACTTC.

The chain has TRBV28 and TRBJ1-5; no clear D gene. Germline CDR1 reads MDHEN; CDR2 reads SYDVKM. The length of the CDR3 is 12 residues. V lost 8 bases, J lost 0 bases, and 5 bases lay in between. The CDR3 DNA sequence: TGTGCCAGCTGGGCTAGCAATCAGCCCCAGCATTTT. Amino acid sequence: CASWASNQPQHF.

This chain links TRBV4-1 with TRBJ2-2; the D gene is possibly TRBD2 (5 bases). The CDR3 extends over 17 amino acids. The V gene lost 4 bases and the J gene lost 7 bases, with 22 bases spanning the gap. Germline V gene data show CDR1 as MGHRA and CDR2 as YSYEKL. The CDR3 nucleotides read TGCGCCAGCAGCCGACGGAACCCTTCCGGACGGGGCGGGGAGCTGTTTTTT. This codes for CASSRRNPSGRGGELFF.

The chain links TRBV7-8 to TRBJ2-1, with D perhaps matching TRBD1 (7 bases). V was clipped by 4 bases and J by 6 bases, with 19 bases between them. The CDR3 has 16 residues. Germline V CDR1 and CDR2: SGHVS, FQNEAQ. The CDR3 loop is CASSSNGGRGVNEQFF. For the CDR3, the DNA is TGTGCCAGCAGCTCGAACGGCGGCAGGGGGGTCAATGAGCAGTTCTTC. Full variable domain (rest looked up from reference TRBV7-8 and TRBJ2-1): GAGVSQSPRYKVAKRGQDVALRCDPISGHVSLFWYQQALGQGPEFLTYFQNEAQLDKSGLPSDRFFAERPEGSVSTLKIQRTQQEDSAVYLCASSSNGGRGVNEQFFGPGTRLTVL.

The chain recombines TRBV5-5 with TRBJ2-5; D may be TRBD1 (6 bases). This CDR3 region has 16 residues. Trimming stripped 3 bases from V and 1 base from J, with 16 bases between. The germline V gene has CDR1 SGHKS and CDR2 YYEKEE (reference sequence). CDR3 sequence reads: CASSYQTGPLQETQYF. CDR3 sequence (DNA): TGTGCCAGCAGCTACCAGACAGGACCCCTCCAAGAGACCCAGTACTTC.

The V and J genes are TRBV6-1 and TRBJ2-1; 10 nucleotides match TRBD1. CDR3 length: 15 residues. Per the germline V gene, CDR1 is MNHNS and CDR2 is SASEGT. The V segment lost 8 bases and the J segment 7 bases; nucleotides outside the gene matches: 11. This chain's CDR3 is CASFTGTGVMNEQFF. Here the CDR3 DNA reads TGTGCCAGCTTTACCGGGACAGGGGTAATGAATGAGCAGTTCTTC.

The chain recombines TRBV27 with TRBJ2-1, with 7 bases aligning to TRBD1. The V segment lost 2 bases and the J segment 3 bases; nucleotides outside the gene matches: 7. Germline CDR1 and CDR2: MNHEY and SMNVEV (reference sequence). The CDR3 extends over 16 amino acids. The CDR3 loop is CASSLRGQSIYNEQFF. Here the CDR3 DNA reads TGTGCCAGCAGTTTAAGGGGACAGAGCATCTACAATGAGCAGTTCTTC.

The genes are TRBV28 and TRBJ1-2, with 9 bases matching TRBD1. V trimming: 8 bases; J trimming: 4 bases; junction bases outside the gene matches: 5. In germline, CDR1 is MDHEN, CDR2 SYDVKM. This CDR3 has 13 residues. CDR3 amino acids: CASVGDRAYGYTF. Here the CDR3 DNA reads TGTGCCAGCGTAGGGGACAGGGCCTATGGCTACACCTTC.

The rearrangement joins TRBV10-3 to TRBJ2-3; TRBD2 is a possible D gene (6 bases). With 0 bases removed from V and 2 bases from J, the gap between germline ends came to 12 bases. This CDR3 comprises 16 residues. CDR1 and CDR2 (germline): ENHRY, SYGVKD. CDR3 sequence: CAISESYSGYTDTQYF. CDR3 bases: TGTGCCATCAGTGAGTCGTATAGCGGCTACACAGATACGCAGTATTTT.

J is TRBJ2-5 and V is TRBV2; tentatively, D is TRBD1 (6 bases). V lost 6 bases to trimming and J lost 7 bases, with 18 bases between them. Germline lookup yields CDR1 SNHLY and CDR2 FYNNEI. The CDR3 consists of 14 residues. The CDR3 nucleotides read TGTGCCAGCAGCGACCCTGGACAGAGAGGGACCCAGTACTTC. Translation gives CASSDPGQRGTQYF.

The chain's CDR3 is CATSAEDSNQPQHF. CDR3 nucleotide sequence: TGTGCCACCTCCGCCGAGGATAGCAATCAGCCCCAGCATTTT. The gene calls are TRBV7-9 and TRBJ1-5; D uncertain. This CDR3 spans 14 amino acids. The V and J ends lost 10 bases and 0 bases respectively, with 13 bases between them. The germline gives CDR1 SEHNR, CDR2 FQNEAQ (reference sequence).

DNA for the CDR3: TGTGCCAGCAGGGCGACGGGGAGTCGTCAAGAGACCCAGTACTTC. It translates to CASRATGSRQETQYF. The chain is built from TRBV2 and TRBJ2-5; perhaps TRBD2 as D (5 bases). V was cut by 6 bases and J by 2 bases, with 16 bases left in between. The CDR3 spans 15 residues. Germline values: CDR1 SNHLY, CDR2 FYNNEI.

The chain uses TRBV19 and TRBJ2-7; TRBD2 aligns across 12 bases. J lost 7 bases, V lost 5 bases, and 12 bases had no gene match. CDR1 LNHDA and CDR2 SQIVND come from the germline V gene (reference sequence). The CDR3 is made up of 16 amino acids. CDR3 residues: CASSPSLAGGPGEQYF. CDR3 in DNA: TGTGCCAGTAGTCCCAGCCTAGCGGGAGGGCCGGGGGAGCAGTACTTC.

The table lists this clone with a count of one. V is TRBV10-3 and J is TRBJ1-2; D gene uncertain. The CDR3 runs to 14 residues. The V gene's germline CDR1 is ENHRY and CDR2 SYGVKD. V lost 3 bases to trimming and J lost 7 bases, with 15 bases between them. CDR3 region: CAISDGLRGGGYTF. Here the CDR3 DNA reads TGTGCCATCAGTGATGGGCTGCGGGGAGGTGGCTACACCTTC.

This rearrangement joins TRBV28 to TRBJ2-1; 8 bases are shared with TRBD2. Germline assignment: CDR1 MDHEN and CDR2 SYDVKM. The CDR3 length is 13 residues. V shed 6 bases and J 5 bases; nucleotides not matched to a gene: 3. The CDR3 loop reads CASRTSGNNEQFF. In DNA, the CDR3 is TGTGCCAGCAGAACTAGCGGAAACAATGAGCAGTTCTTC.

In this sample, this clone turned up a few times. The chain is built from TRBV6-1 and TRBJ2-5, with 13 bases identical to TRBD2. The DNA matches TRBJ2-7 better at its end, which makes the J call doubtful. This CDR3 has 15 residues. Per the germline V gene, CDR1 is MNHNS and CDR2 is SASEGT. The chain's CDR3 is CASRGGLAGNHEQYF. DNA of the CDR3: TGTGCCAGCAGGGGGGGACTAGCGGGAAACCACGAGCAGTACTTC.

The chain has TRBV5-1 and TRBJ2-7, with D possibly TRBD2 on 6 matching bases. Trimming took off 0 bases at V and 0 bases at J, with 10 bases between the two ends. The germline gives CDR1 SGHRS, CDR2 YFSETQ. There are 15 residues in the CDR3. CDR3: CASSLGGVGSYEQYF. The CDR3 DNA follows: TGCGCCAGCAGCTTGGGGGGGGTAGGCTCCTACGAGCAGTACTTC.

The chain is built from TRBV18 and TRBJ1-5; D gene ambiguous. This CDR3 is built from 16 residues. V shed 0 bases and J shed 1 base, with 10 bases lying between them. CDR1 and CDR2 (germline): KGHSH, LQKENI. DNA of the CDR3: TGTGCCAGCTCACCACCAAACAGTCCCAGCAATCAGCCCCAGCATTTT. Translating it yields CASSPPNSPSNQPQHF.

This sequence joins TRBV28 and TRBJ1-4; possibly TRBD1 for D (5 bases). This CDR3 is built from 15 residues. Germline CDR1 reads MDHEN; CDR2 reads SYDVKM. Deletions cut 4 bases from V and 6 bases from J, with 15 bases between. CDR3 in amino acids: CASSSPSGGDEKLFF. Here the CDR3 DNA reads TGTGCCAGCAGTTCTCCCTCGGGAGGGGATGAAAAACTGTTTTTT.

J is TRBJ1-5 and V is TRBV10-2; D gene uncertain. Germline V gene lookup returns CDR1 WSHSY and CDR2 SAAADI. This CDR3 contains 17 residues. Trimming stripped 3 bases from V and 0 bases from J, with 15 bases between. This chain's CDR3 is CASSDPAGTRSNQPQHF. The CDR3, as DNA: TGCGCCAGCAGTGACCCGGCGGGCACCCGTAGCAATCAGCCCCAGCATTTT.

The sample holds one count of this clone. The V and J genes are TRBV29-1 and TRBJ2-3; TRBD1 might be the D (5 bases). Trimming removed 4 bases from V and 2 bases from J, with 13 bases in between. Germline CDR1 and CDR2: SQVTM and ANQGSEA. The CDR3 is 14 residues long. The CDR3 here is CSVGAGLTTDTQYF. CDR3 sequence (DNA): TGCAGCGTTGGTGCAGGGCTGACCACAGATACGCAGTATTTT.

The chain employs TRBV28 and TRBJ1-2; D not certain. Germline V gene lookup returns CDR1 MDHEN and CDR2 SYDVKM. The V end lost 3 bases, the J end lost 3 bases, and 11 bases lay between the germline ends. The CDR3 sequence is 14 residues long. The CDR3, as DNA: TGTGCCAGCAGTTTGGAACAGCTCCACTATGGCTACACCTTC. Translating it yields CASSLEQLHYGYTF.

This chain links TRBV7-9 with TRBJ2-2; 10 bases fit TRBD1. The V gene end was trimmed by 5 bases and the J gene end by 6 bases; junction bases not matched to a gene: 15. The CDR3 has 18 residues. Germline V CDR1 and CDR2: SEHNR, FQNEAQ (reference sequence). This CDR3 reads CASSQLRDRGGVAGELFF. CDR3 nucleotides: TGTGCCAGCAGCCAGCTCCGGGACAGGGGTGGTGTGGCCGGGGAGCTGTTTTTT.